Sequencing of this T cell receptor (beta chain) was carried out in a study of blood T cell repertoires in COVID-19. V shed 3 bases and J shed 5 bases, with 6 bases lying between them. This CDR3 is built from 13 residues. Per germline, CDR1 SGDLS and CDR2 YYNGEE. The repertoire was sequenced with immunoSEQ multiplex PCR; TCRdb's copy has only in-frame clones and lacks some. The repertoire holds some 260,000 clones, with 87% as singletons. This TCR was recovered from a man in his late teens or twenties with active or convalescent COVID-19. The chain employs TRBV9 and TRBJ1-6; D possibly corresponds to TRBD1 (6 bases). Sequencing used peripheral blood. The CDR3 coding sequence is TGTGCCAGCAGCGGGACAGATAATTCACCCCTCCACTTT. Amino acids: CASSGTDNSPLHF.